The clone carrying this TCR beta chain has a handful of counts. Its target is not known. This entry belongs to a study of response to subunit inactivated influenza vaccine. The study, taken as a whole, reports: There was a suggestion from the authors that each seasonal influenza vaccination recruits few new T cells.

TCRdb independently ran MiXCR on the RT-PCR reads; one entry per CDR3 protein. The sample records hundreds of thousands of distinct CDR3 sequences, roughly 22% being singletons. Trimming cost V 4 bases and J 8 bases, with 14 bases left between them. CDR1 is MNHEY and CDR2 is SMNVEV in the germline V gene (reference sequence). The CDR3 consists of 13 residues. The receptor's source is a man aged 50-75 years who received an inactivated influenza vaccine. Here the sequenced sample was PBMCs from blood, taken approximately 20 months after vaccination. This chain connects TRBV27 to TRBJ1-2; D remains unclear. The CDR3 coding sequence is TGTGCCAGCAGTTCGGTTGGAGGAGGGGGCTACACCTTC. This encodes CASSSVGGGGYTF.